This T cell receptor beta chain originates from a study of cytomegalovirus exposure and HLA in healthy donors. About the study: Per a later analysis, the roughly 700 first-cohort and 120 validation repertoires shared one platform. General study points: Subsequent analysis found a tendency for first-cohort TCR clusters to co-occur within the approximately 130 validation repertoires. The study labeled 180 or so TCR beta chains cytomegalovirus-associated.

Repertoires were generated with immunoSEQ multiplex PCR, while TCRdb's copy carries only in-frame clones and drops some. The repertoire consists of about 130,000 clones, with 89% occurring once and the leading ten covering roughly 9.2%. With respect to this clone: Its antigen remains unknown.

CDR3 length: 16 residues. J lost 0 bases, V lost 3 bases, and 6 bases had no gene match. Germline V CDR1 and CDR2: KGHSH, LQKENI. This rearrangement joins TRBV18 to TRBJ2-3; TRBD2 matches at 7 bases. The sequencing input was PBMCs. The clonotype comes from a woman aged 18-30 years in good health and CMV-seropositive. For the CDR3, the DNA is TGTGCCAGCTCACCCCCCCCGGGGGGTAGCACAGATACGCAGTATTTT. Protein sequence: CASSPPPGGSTDTQYF.